Listed below are T cell receptor beta chains from one sample, sequenced in a study of beta chain features in type 1 diabetes. TCRdb's copy holds only in-frame clones and misses some; the assay was immunoSEQ multiplex PCR. The table records roughly 230,000 clones, roughly 9.6% of them present only once. Material for sequencing was naive CD4+ T cells from blood. The receptor set was obtained from a woman younger than 35 in good health. The CDR3 runs from the conserved cysteine through the conserved F or W. The D gene is left open where the match is weak. Clone sizes are given selectively: once, few, many, or a class where the clone is expanded.

abundance	d_gene	j_gene	v_gene	CDR3nt	CDR3aa
few	TRBD2	TRBJ2-3	TRBV13	TGTGCCAGCAGCTTAAAAGCGGGGTTTACAGATACGCAGTATTTT	CASSLKAGFTDTQYF
few	NA	TRBJ1-5	TRBV30	TGTGCCTGGAGTGTGGGCGGGAATAGTCAGCCCCAGCATTTT	CAWSVGGNSQPQHF
NA	TRBD2	TRBJ2-3	TRBV6-6	TGTGCCAGCAGTTCGGGGGGAAGCACAGATACGCAGTATTTT	CASSSGGSTDTQYF
NA	NA	TRBJ1-5	TRBV30	TGTGCCTGGAGTGCAGGGGTTCAACAGCCCCAGCATTTT	CAWSAGVQQPQHF
NA	NA	TRBJ2-7	TRBV28	TGTGCCAGCAGTTCTACAGGGATGAGGGACGAGCAGTACTTC	CASSSTGMRDEQYF
few	TRBD1	TRBJ1-6	TRBV2	TGTGCCAGCAGTGAGGGACAGGGTAGTTCACCCCTCCACTTT	CASSEGQGSSPLHF
NA	TRBD1	TRBJ1-1	TRBV30	TGTGCCTGGAGTGAACAGGGGACTGAAGCTTTCTTT	CAWSEQGTEAFF
NA	TRBD2	TRBJ2-1	TRBV5-4	TGTGCCAGCCGCCTCGTCGGGACTAGCGGGAGGGATGAGCAGTTCTTC	CASRLVGTSGRDEQFF
NA	NA	TRBJ2-1	TRBV4-1	TGTGCCAGCAGCCAAGGGTCAAACAGGGCGAGGAATGAGCAGTTCTTC	CASSQGSNRARNEQFF
many	NA	TRBJ2-5	TRBV7-2	TGTGCCAGCAGCTTAGATCGCGTGGAGACCCAGTACTTC	CASSLDRVETQYF
NA	TRBD1	TRBJ1-2	TRBV18	TGTGCCAGCTCACCATTCACAGGGGCGTACTATGGCTACACCTTC	CASSPFTGAYYGYTF
few	NA	TRBJ2-7	TRBV5-1	TGCGCCAGCAGCTTCGCAGGGAACTACGAGCAGTACTTC	CASSFAGNYEQYF
NA	NA	TRBJ2-5	TRBV15	TGTGCCACCAGCAGAGTTAGCGACCTCCAAGAGACCCAGTACTTC	CATSRVSDLQETQYF
few	TRBD1	TRBJ2-7	TRBV9	TGTGCCAGCAGCCCGGACTTAGGACAGGGGTCCTACGAGCAGTACTTC	CASSPDLGQGSYEQYF
NA	NA	TRBJ2-3	TRBV11-2	TGTGCCAGCAGCAAGATGAAAGCGGGACAACACACAGATACGCAGTATTTT	CASSKMKAGQHTDTQYF
few	NA	TRBJ2-1	TRBV19	TGTGCCAGTAGTCCCCGGAAGACTGGAGATGAGCAGTTCTTC	CASSPRKTGDEQFF
few	NA	TRBJ2-6	TRBV7-2	TGTGCCAGCAGCCGAATAGCAGGGGCTGGGGCCAACGTCCTGACTTTC	CASSRIAGAGANVLTF
few	NA	TRBJ1-1	TRBV6-1	TGTGCCAGCAGTGAACCGTACCCAGGGAGGGCCCTGGCCTTTGAAGCTTTCTTT	CASSEPYPGRALAFEAFF
NA	NA	TRBJ1-4	TRBV18	TGTGCCAGCTCACCGGGGGGGAGAGCTAATGAAAAACTGTTTTTT	CASSPGGRANEKLFF
few	TRBD2	TRBJ2-1	TRBV18	TGTGCCAGCTCACTAGCGGGAGCTAGTGAGCAGTTCTTC	CASSLAGASEQFF
few	NA	TRBJ1-2	TRBV30	TGTGCCTGGACCCAACCGGAGGGCCCTAACTATGGCTACACCTTC	CAWTQPEGPNYGYTF
few	NA	TRBJ2-3	TRBV6-5	TGTGCCAGCGGTCCAGCAGGCCAGGTCTATACGCAGTATTTT	CASGPAGQVYTQYF
few	TRBD2	TRBJ2-1	TRBV19	TGTGCCAGTAGTGCTACGGGAGCGGGAGGGCCTGATGAGCAGTTCTTC	CASSATGAGGPDEQFF
NA	NA	TRBJ1-1	TRBV30	TGTGCCTGGAGGAGGGGAGGTGTGAACACTGAAGCTTTCTTT	CAWRRGGVNTEAFF
NA	NA	TRBJ1-5	TRBV2	TGTGCCAGCAGTCTGGGGGGTAACGGTCAGCCCCAGCATTTT	CASSLGGNGQPQHF
few	NA	TRBJ1-2	TRBV27	TGTGCCAGCAGTTCAACCCTAGGGGGTGGCTATGGCTACACCTTC	CASSSTLGGGYGYTF
NA	TRBD1	TRBJ1-5	TRBV2	TGTGCCAGCAGTGAAGCAGGGGGCGGACAGCCCCAGCATTTT	CASSEAGGGQPQHF